A single sample gave rise to the 27 T cell receptor beta chains below, sequenced in a study of control samples from healthy donors and cancer patients. Profiling relied on immunoSEQ multiplex PCR, and the TCRdb table lists in-frame clones only, not all of them. The sample consists of about 140,000 clones, around 86% of them appearing once. The specimen sequenced was blood. Source of these receptors: a man younger than 40 in good health.

V is TRBV28 and J is TRBJ2-1, with 7 bases fitting TRBD1. The CDR3 sequence is 18 residues long. Unmatched junction bases numbered 16, after V lost 2 bases and J lost 6 bases. The germline CDR1 and CDR2 sequences are MDHEN and SYDVKM. CDR3 DNA: TGTGCCAGCAGTTTAGGTAGGGGGCAGCTAGCCCCCTCCAATGAGCAGTTCTTC. Its protein is CASSLGRGQLAPSNEQFF.

CDR3 in amino acids: CASGAGSDTQYF. For the CDR3, the DNA is TGTGCCAGCGGAGCGGGCAGTGATACGCAGTATTTT. V usage is TRBV11-3 and J usage is TRBJ2-3; weak D call: TRBD2 (6 bases). Germline values: CDR1 SGHNT, CDR2 YENEEA. Trimming removed 8 bases at V and 6 bases at J, with 12 bases between. This CDR3 has 12 residues.

This rearrangement joins TRBV4-1 to TRBJ1-2, with 8 nucleotides matching TRBD1. Trimming took 4 bases from V and 5 from J; bases not matched to a gene: 9. The CDR3 contains 15 residues. Germline V lookup: CDR1 MGHRA, CDR2 YSYEKL. CDR3 in amino acids: CASSPAWTGLYGYTF. As DNA, the CDR3 is TGCGCCAGCAGCCCAGCCTGGACAGGGCTTTATGGCTACACCTTC.

The rearrangement links TRBV10-3 to TRBJ2-7, with 12 bases fitting TRBD2. The ends lost 3 bases at V and 7 bases at J; junction bases unmatched: 4. In germline, CDR1 is ENHRY, CDR2 SYGVKD. The CDR3 totals 14 residues. The CDR3 protein is CAISEGTSGQEQYF. The DNA of the CDR3 is TGTGCCATCAGTGAAGGGACTAGCGGGCAGGAGCAGTACTTC.

The gene calls are TRBV11-1 and TRBJ2-1, with 14 bases aligning to TRBD2. The CDR3 has 15 residues. Unmatched junction bases numbered 10, after V lost 10 bases and J lost 8 bases. CDR1 and CDR2 from the germline V gene are SGHAT and FQDESV (reference sequence). CDR3 DNA: TGTGCCACTGGACTAGCGGGGGGCTCTTCGCATGAGCAGTTCTTC. Encoded protein: CATGLAGGSSHEQFF.

The rearrangement links TRBV5-1 to TRBJ2-3, with 10 bases identical to TRBD2. V was clipped by 5 bases and J by 5 bases; unmatched bases: 2. This CDR3 has 13 amino acids. Per the germline V gene, CDR1 is SGHRS and CDR2 is YFSETQ. The CDR3: CASRAGGGDTQYF. In DNA, the CDR3 is TGCGCCAGCAGAGCGGGAGGGGGAGATACGCAGTATTTT.

The rearrangement joins TRBV5-4 to TRBJ2-3, with D unclear. Germline V gene data show CDR1 as SGHNT and CDR2 as YYREEE (reference sequence). The CDR3 spans 13 residues. The CDR3 loop is CASQTPPLDTQYF. CDR3 in DNA: TGTGCTAGTCAGACACCACCGTTGGATACGCAGTATTTT.

J is TRBJ2-4 and V is TRBV4-3, with D possibly matching TRBD2 (5 bases). Germline values: CDR1 LGHNA, CDR2 YSLEER. V was clipped by 0 bases and J by 2 bases, with 17 bases between them. The CDR3 spans 18 residues. DNA for the CDR3: TGCGCCAGCAGCCAAGAATTTAACAGCGGACTGACCAAAAACATTCAGTACTTC. Its protein product is CASSQEFNSGLTKNIQYF.

This clone appeared a single time. The gene calls are TRBV7-2 and TRBJ1-3; D is unresolved. Trimming took off 4 bases at V and 0 bases at J, with 13 bases between the two ends. The CDR3 covers 16 residues. In germline, CDR1 is SGHTA, CDR2 FQGNSA. The CDR3 region is CASSSYAGPSGNTIYF. CDR3 nucleotide sequence: TGTGCCAGCAGCTCATACGCCGGGCCCTCTGGAAACACCATATATTTT.

This clone was seen a handful of times. The chain recombines TRBV30 with TRBJ1-1, with TRBD1 matching 8 bases. Looked up from germline, CDR1 is GTSNPN and CDR2 is SVGIG (reference sequence). This CDR3 comprises 13 residues. V gave up 5 bases and J gave up 4 bases; unmatched junction bases: 6. Here the CDR3 reads CAWVRGLGTEAFF. The DNA for the CDR3 is TGTGCCTGGGTCAGGGGGCTCGGCACTGAAGCTTTCTTT.

The chain combines TRBV7-9 with TRBJ2-3; TRBD1 matches at 8 bases. CDR1 and CDR2 from the germline V gene are SEHNR and FQNEAQ (reference sequence). J gave up 4 bases and V 3 bases, and 3 bases lay outside the gene matches. CDR3 length: 14 residues. CDR3 protein: CASSFGTGPDTQYF. CDR3 nucleotides: TGTGCCAGCAGCTTTGGGACAGGACCAGATACGCAGTATTTT.

The chain combines TRBV4-1 with TRBJ2-3; 11 nucleotides match TRBD2. The CDR3 extends over 15 amino acids. Germline CDR1 and CDR2: MGHRA and YSYEKL. Trimming cost V 8 bases and J 5 bases; bases outside gene matches: 9. The CDR3 DNA sequence: TGCGCCAGCGGTAGCGGGAGGGTGGGAGGAGATACGCAGTATTTT. It yields the protein CASGSGRVGGDTQYF.

The chain carries TRBV4-3 and TRBJ1-3; no firm D call. The V gene lost 0 bases and the J gene lost 1 base, with 1 base spanning the gap. Germline values: CDR1 LGHNA, CDR2 YSLEER. There are 13 residues in the CDR3. CDR3 in DNA: TGCGCCAGCAGCCAAGAATCTGGAAACACCATATATTTT. Protein: CASSQESGNTIYF.

V gene TRBV5-1 combines with J gene TRBJ1-6; no clear D. CDR1 is SGHRS, CDR2 YFSETQ, per germline. This CDR3 spans 14 amino acids. V lost 4 bases and J lost 7, with 12 bases in between. CDR3 nucleotides: TGCGCCAGCAGCCAACAAGGGCAGAATTCACCCCTCCACTTT. It is translated as CASSQQGQNSPLHF.

The DNA for the CDR3 is TGTGCCAGCAGGGTCCAACAGGGTTCGAGGATGAACACTGAAGCTTTCTTT. Translating it yields CASRVQQGSRMNTEAFF. This chain connects TRBV21-1 to TRBJ1-1; no check of the table's D call, TRBD1, against the DNA was made. TRBV21-1 is shown as a pseudogene. The CDR3 sequence is 17 residues long.

This clone was seen only once. The V and J genes are TRBV27 and TRBJ1-1; the D gene is possibly TRBD1 (5 bases). The ends were cut back, 0 bases at V and 5 bases at J, with 7 bases in the middle. CDR1 MNHEY and CDR2 SMNVEV come from the germline V gene (reference sequence). The CDR3 covers 13 residues. CDR3 in amino acids: CASSLSRDTEAFF. DNA of the CDR3: TGTGCCAGCAGTTTATCCAGGGATACTGAAGCTTTCTTT.

The chain has TRBV29-1 and TRBJ2-7; D possibly corresponds to TRBD2 (5 bases). Germline V gene sequence: CDR1 SQVTM, CDR2 ANQGSEA. Trimming pared 6 bases from V and 2 bases from J, leaving 8 bases between. This CDR3 contains 11 residues. CDR3 sequence reads: CSVGLPYEQYF. The CDR3 DNA reads as TGCAGCGTCGGACTCCCCTACGAGCAGTACTTC.

The rearrangement uses TRBV29-1 and TRBJ1-5; no reliable D call. The CDR3 spans 12 residues. Germline V CDR1 and CDR2: SQVTM, ANQGSEA. V was clipped by 6 bases and J by 4 bases, with 10 bases between them. The CDR3 DNA reads as TGCAGCGTCAGGTTCATGAATCAGCCCCAGCATTTT. The encoded protein is CSVRFMNQPQHF.

This clone has only one observation. For the CDR3, the DNA is TGTGCCATCAGTGAGGCTAGCGGGGGGGATAGTCGCTACAATGAGCAGTTCTTC. Its translation: CAISEASGGDSRYNEQFF. The rearrangement uses TRBV10-3 and TRBJ2-1; 12 bases are a match to TRBD2. Trimming cost V 2 bases and J 3 bases; bases outside gene matches: 8. The length of the CDR3 is 18 residues. The germline CDR1 and CDR2 sequences are ENHRY and SYGVKD.

V and J are TRBV28 and TRBJ2-7; D is unresolved. The CDR3 covers 11 residues. Germline CDR1 MDHEN, CDR2 SYDVKM. The V gene lost 3 bases and the J gene lost 3 bases, with 3 bases spanning the gap. The CDR3 here is CASSFRYEQYF. CDR3 in DNA: TGTGCCAGCAGTTTCCGCTACGAGCAGTACTTC.

The J gene is TRBJ2-3, the V gene TRBV2, with D tentatively TRBD2 (6 bases). Germline V gene sequence: CDR1 SNHLY, CDR2 FYNNEI. This CDR3 is 15 amino acids long. V dropped 8 bases and J dropped 6 bases, with 21 bases sitting between them. The CDR3 protein is CASLRRDGGVDTQYF. CDR3 coding DNA: TGTGCCAGCCTCCGGCGGGACGGGGGTGTTGATACGCAGTATTTT.

J is TRBJ2-2 and V is TRBV30, with 7 bases aligning to TRBD1. CDR1 GTSNPN and CDR2 SVGIG come from the germline V gene (reference sequence). There are 15 residues in the CDR3. Trimming took 0 bases from V and 3 from J; bases not matched to a gene: 4. This CDR3 reads CAWSVGDRYTGELFF. In nucleotides, the CDR3 is TGTGCCTGGAGTGTAGGGGACAGATACACCGGGGAGCTGTTTTTT.

The V call is TRBV5-8, the J call TRBJ1-5; D remains unclear. CDR3 length equals 13 residues. Germline V gene data show CDR1 as SGHTS and CDR2 as YDEGEE. V lost 0 bases to trimming and J lost 2 bases, with 3 bases between them. The CDR3 nucleotides are TGTGCCAGCAGCTTGGAGCGCAATCAGCCCCAGCATTTT. Amino acid sequence: CASSLERNQPQHF.

This chain joins TRBV18 and TRBJ1-6, with D hard to call. Germline V gene lookup returns CDR1 KGHSH and CDR2 LQKENI. CDR3 length equals 15 residues. V shed 3 bases and J shed 1 base, with 7 bases lying between them. The DNA of the CDR3 is TGTGCCAGCTCACCCGACGGTTCCTATAATTCACCCCTCCACTTT. Translating it yields CASSPDGSYNSPLHF.

The chain carries TRBV11-1 and TRBJ2-3, with D perhaps TRBD1 (6 bases). V was clipped by 5 bases and J by 9 bases, with 18 bases between them. The CDR3 is 14 amino acids. The V gene's germline CDR1 is SGHAT and CDR2 FQDESV (reference sequence). The CDR3 nucleotides are TGTGCCAGCAGCAGACCTAGGGACACCTTGACGCAGTATTTT. This sequence encodes CASSRPRDTLTQYF.

V is TRBV6-2 or TRBV6-3 and J is TRBJ1-4, with D maybe TRBD1 (5 bases). Germline V gene data show CDR1 as MNHEY and CDR2 as SVGEGT. The length of the CDR3 is 14 residues. V shed 4 bases and J shed 8 bases, with 14 bases lying between them. CDR3: CASSWDLLDEKLFF. CDR3 nucleotides: TGTGCCAGCAGTTGGGACCTCTTAGACGAAAAACTGTTTTTT.

In its sample, this clone was seen once. The rearrangement joins TRBV11-1 to TRBJ2-7; tentative D call: TRBD1 (5 bases). Trimming took 5 bases from V and 0 from J, leaving 11 bases between them. This CDR3 comprises 14 residues. The germline CDR1 and CDR2 sequences are SGHAT and FQDESV (reference sequence). CDR3 bases: TGTGCCAGCAGCCCCCGGACATTCTCCTACGAGCAGTACTTC. This codes for CASSPRTFSYEQYF.